These T cell receptor beta chains were read from a single sample in a study of CDR3 diversity in severe acne. TCRdb passed the PCR reads through MiXCR, listing each CDR3 protein once. The data hold about 100,000 distinct CDR3 sequences, with around 56% observed a single time. Sequences were obtained from blood. Receptors were obtained from a male donor with acne. Each CDR3 is given without its conserved first and last residue.

>TRBJ2-2|TRBV29-1
SVGPGTSGRNTGELF
>TRBJ2-7|TRBV7-8
ASSLGGSSGGYEQY
>TRBJ1-1|TRBV7-9
ASARGITNTEAF
>TRBJ1-5|TRBV4-1
ASSHLRGGNQPQH
>TRBJ1-3|TRBV5-5
ASKKDRGSSGNTIY
>TRBJ2-2|TRBV25-1
ASRGRAPRELF
>TRBJ1-2|TRBV29-1
SVERRKPGYT
>TRBJ2-2|TRBV7-7
ASSLSGYTGELF
>TRBJ2-3|TRBV15
ATSRPSGSSTDTQY
>TRBJ2-2|TRBV11-2
ASSLLPGELF
>TRBJ2-2|TRBV4-3
ASNAMRVGGGELF
>TRBJ1-3|TRBV10-1
ANVLSGQGRNTIY
>TRBJ2-5|TRBV12-3/TRBV12-4
ASTPGTVMTQY
>TRBJ2-1|TRBV24-1
ATSDLQGQAKDEQF
>TRBJ2-1|TRBV5-4
ASSRGTSGSLNEQF
>TRBJ1-4|TRBV25-1
ASSLTGDTNEKLF
>TRBJ2-1|TRBV7-8
ASSAMGLAVYNEQF
>TRBJ2-1|TRBV5-1
ASSWGQTTEEQF
>TRBJ1-6|TRBV7-9
ASSRDSPLH
>TRBJ2-5|TRBV20-1
SARGSQETQY
>TRBJ1-2|TRBV7-9
ASSDTSSYGYT
>TRBJ2-5|TRBV6-5
ASSVTGEETQY
>TRBJ2-5|TRBV14
ASSQRHRAPETQY
>TRBJ2-7|TRBV29-1
SVEDMGTSGRGVYEQY
>TRBJ2-5|TRBV20-1
SARPSGSSETQY
>TRBJ2-2|TRBV11-2
ASSAPGGINTGELF
>TRBJ2-7|TRBV25-1
ASSLRAGPYEQY
>TRBJ1-1|TRBV7-9
ASSPQYDTEAF
>TRBJ2-5|TRBV10-3
AISEGPPSETQY
>TRBJ2-7|TRBV20-1
SASGDAKLYEQY
>TRBJ1-6|TRBV6-5
ASKRSYNSPLH
>TRBJ1-2|TRBV24-1
ATRTADDNYGYT
>TRBJ1-3|TRBV12-3/TRBV12-4
ASSLERMTGNTIY
>TRBJ2-1|TRBV3-1
ASSHPGTSGSYEQF
>TRBJ1-2|TRBV7-2
ASSLDPQGGYGYT
>TRBJ2-5|TRBV7-6
ASSLDHPRQGAKETQY
>TRBJ1-1|TRBV9
ASSVGDMNTEAF
>TRBJ2-2|TRBV7-9
ASRGHQGANTGELF
>TRBJ1-1|TRBV9
ASSAGGREEAF
>TRBJ2-5|TRBV12-3/TRBV12-4
ASSLRTFLGGRMGAGETQY
>TRBJ2-5|TRBV29-1
SVGIGLAGRETQY
>TRBJ1-2|TRBV11-2
ASSPRGGLSYGYT
>TRBJ2-7|TRBV20-1
SARLLAGAFAYEQY
>TRBJ2-5|TRBV9
ASSVRPLAGARETQY
>TRBJ2-2|TRBV18
ASSPGGELF